This entry describes one T cell receptor (beta chain). Its target antigen remains unknown. Base quality data are lacking; no much larger clone is found one base away. The data were taken from a study of T cell repertoires in cytomegalovirus infection (dated by TCRdb to about 2019). In the study overall: The peptide stimulations were aimed at well-studied HLA-B-restricted epitopes as well as recently identified HLA-C-restricted CMV epitopes, whose presentation resists viral immunomodulation. The HLA type of each donor mattered for the analysis, because public TCR beta signatures pointed to carriage of CMV infection along with the matching HLA type. On the study overall, not on this receptor specifically: The ex vivo response was dominated by HLA-C-restricted CMV-specific TCR beta clonotypes, which also provided the single most frequent clonotype in two of eight donors. In both this cohort and an independent cohort of some 350 donors, the cumulative frequency of public TCR beta family members distinguished carriers of CMV infection plus the relevant HLA type.

Instrument used: Illumina HiSeq 1500. TCRdb trimmed public reads at Q25 via fastp, called clones via MiXCR and kept in-frame beta chains. One record per CDR3 amino acid sequence lists the most common genes and DNA. This sample has more than 300,000 distinct CDR3 sequences in its table, and approximately 30% of those were observed once. The ten largest clones add up to approximately 15% of the sample. The sample's treatment or condition, from its label and the paper: in vitro stimulation with specific CMV peptide epitopes to enrich CMV-specific T cells. Spanning cysteine to phenylalanine, the CDR3 consists of 13 amino acids. Of the read, only the CDR3 DNA is kept; its 39 bases are in frame from base 1. The germline V gene (reference sequence) gives CDR1 as MNHNY and CDR2 as SVGAGI. V was cut back by 6 bases and J by 5 bases, leaving a gap of 13 bases between them.

In this chain, TRBV6-6 is recombined with TRBJ2-5, with a weak D call of TRBD1 (6 bases match). Sequencing was performed on cultured PBMCs, taken from culture after CMV antigen stimulation. This TCR came from a human donor in good health (CMV status not recorded). Some clones in this sample may be carry-over from other donors' samples. Here is the DNA: TGTGCCAGCAGGATACAGGGCGGGGAGACCCAGTACTTC. Its protein product is CASRIQGGETQYF.